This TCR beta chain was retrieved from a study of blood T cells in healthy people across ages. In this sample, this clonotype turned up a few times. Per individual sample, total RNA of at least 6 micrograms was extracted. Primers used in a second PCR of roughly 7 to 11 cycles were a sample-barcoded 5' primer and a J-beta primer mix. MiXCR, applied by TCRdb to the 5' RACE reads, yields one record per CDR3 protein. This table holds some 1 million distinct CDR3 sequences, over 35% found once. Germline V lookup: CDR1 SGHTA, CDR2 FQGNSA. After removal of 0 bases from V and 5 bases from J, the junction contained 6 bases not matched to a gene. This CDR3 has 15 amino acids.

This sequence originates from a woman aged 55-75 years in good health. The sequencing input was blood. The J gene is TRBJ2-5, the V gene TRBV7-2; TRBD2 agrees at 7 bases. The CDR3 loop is CASSLALAGEETQYF. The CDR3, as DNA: TGTGCCAGCAGCTTAGCGCTCGCGGGAGAGGAGACCCAGTACTTC.